The 13 T cell receptor beta chains reported below all come from one sample, sequenced in a study of CD8 T cells in Susac syndrome (dated by TCRdb to the late 2010s). The library was built by means of the immunoSEQ multiplex PCR assay. RNA was extracted using the RNeasy kit, and roughly 0.45 to 1 microgram was reverse transcribed with random hexamers. TCRdb reprocessed the public reads (quality trimming at Q25 with fastp, clone calling with MiXCR) and kept in-frame beta chains. Rows are combined by CDR3 protein, so each entry shows the most common genes and DNA. Here the sample has about 100,000 distinct CDR3 sequences; 95% occur a single time. The ten largest clones represent approximately 0.3% of the sample. Sequencing used CD8+ T cells from PBMCs. The receptors shown here come from a human donor with Susac syndrome.

The chain has TRBV18 and TRBJ2-6; 10 positions match TRBD1. Germline trimming cut 3 bases from V and 10 bases from J; bases unmatched to any gene: 3. The CDR3 spans 14 residues. The germline V gene has CDR1 KGHSH and CDR2 LQKENI. CDR3 sequence: CASSPGTGDNVLTF. The CDR3 DNA sequence: TGTGCCAGCTCACCCGGGACAGGGGATAACGTCCTGACTTTC.

V and J are TRBV7-6 and TRBJ2-2; TRBD1 agrees at 8 bases. This CDR3 is built from 17 residues. The germline V gene encodes CDR1 SGHVS and CDR2 FNYEAQ. V dropped 2 bases and J dropped 5; count of bases not matched to a gene: 10. CDR3: CASSLSPQGAHTGELFF. CDR3 sequence (DNA): TGTGCCAGCAGCTTATCTCCCCAGGGGGCGCATACCGGGGAGCTGTTTTTT.

This chain uses TRBV20-1 with TRBJ2-7; 8 bases fit TRBD1. From germline, CDR1 is DFQATT and CDR2 SNEGSKA (reference sequence). Trimming cost V 6 bases and J 4 bases; bases outside gene matches: 8. The CDR3 covers 13 residues. The chain's CDR3 is CSAAGDRGYEQYF. The CDR3, as DNA: TGCAGTGCCGCGGGTGACAGGGGTTACGAGCAGTACTTC.

The rearrangement uses TRBV12-3 or TRBV12-4 and TRBJ1-5; D not certain. The germline V and J ends were trimmed by 2 bases and 3 bases, with 11 bases remaining between them. This CDR3 is built from 15 residues. CDR3 residues: CASSLMGGNNQPQHF. In DNA, the CDR3 is TGTGCCAGCAGTTTAATGGGCGGTAACAATCAGCCCCAGCATTTT.

V and J are TRBV15 and TRBJ2-4; a possible D gene is TRBD1 (6 bases). V dropped 2 bases and J dropped 8 bases, with 10 bases sitting between them. CDR1 is LNHNV, CDR2 YYDKDF, per germline (reference sequence). The CDR3 spans 13 residues. This CDR3 reads CATSRRTADIQYF. CDR3 nucleotide sequence: TGTGCCACCAGCAGAAGGACAGCAGACATTCAGTACTTC.

As DNA, the CDR3 is TGTGCCAGCAGTTACGGGGGCTCTGGAAACACCATATATTTT. It specifies CASSYGGSGNTIYF. The chain recombines TRBV6-5 with TRBJ1-3, with a weak D call TRBD1 (5 bases). The germline V and J ends were trimmed by 2 bases and 0 bases, with 5 bases remaining between them. In germline, CDR1 is MNHEY, CDR2 SVGAGI. There are 14 residues in the CDR3.

This chain uses TRBV5-4 with TRBJ2-6; D unclear. Germline V lookup: CDR1 SGHNT, CDR2 YYREEE (reference sequence). V was shortened by 1 base and J by 0 bases, with 8 bases between the two germline ends. This CDR3 has 16 amino acids. The CDR3 bases are TGTGCCAGCAGCTTGCGGGTTCGCTCTGGGGCCAACGTCCTGACTTTC. Its translation is CASSLRVRSGANVLTF.

As for this clonotype: A read error may account for a junction end that differs from germline. The chain has TRBV20-1 and TRBJ2-1; 7 nucleotides align to TRBD2. The CDR3 totals 11 residues. The V gene's germline CDR1 is DFQATT and CDR2 SNEGSKA (reference sequence). The CDR3 DNA follows: TGCAGTGCTAGTAATGGGGGGGAGCCGTTCTTC. This encodes CSASNGGEPFF.

The chain employs TRBV6-1 and TRBJ2-4, with TRBD2 identical over 10 bases. This CDR3 has 16 residues. Germline CDR1 is MNHNS and CDR2 is SASEGT. J lost 2 bases, V lost 6 bases, and 7 bases had no gene match. CDR3 nucleotides: TGTGCCAGCAGCCCTTGGACTAGCGGAACCAAAAACATTCAGTACTTC. This gives the protein CASSPWTSGTKNIQYF.

This clonotype was seen just once. The rearrangement joins TRBV13 to TRBJ1-4; perhaps TRBD1 as D (5 bases). The CDR3 length is 15 residues. Trimming pared 4 bases from V and 2 bases from J, leaving 11 bases between. The germline V gene has CDR1 PRHDT and CDR2 FYEKMQ (reference sequence). CDR3 sequence: CASSSRTFTNEKLFF. CDR3 DNA: TGTGCCAGCAGCTCCAGGACATTTACTAATGAAAAACTGTTTTTT.

V gene TRBV27 combines with J gene TRBJ2-2; D may match TRBD1 or TRBD2 (5 bases each). CDR3 length equals 13 residues. From germline, CDR1 is MNHEY and CDR2 SMNVEV (reference sequence). V lost 6 bases, J lost 7 bases, and 12 bases lay in between. CDR3 sequence (DNA): TGTGCCAGCAGCACGGGGCTTCGCGGGGAGCTGTTTTTT. As protein: CASSTGLRGELFF.

The V and J genes are TRBV3-1 and TRBJ2-1; D call uncertain. V dropped 1 base and J dropped 9 bases, with 7 bases sitting between them. This CDR3 is 12 amino acids long. Germline assignment: CDR1 LGHDT and CDR2 YNNKEL (reference sequence). CDR3 DNA: TGTGCCAGCAGCCAAGGAGTATTTGAGCAGTTCTTC. Protein sequence: CASSQGVFEQFF.

V usage is TRBV25-1 and J usage is TRBJ1-1; 7 bases agree with TRBD1. The length of the CDR3 is 16 residues. Germline CDR1 reads MGHDK; CDR2 reads SYGVNS. With 2 bases clipped from V and 0 bases from J, the junction kept 6 bases outside the gene matches. The CDR3 loop is CASSEIQGILNTEAFF. DNA of the CDR3: TGTGCCAGCAGTGAAATACAGGGGATACTGAACACTGAAGCTTTCTTT.